This is a list of T cell receptor beta chains from one sample in a study of blood T cell repertoires in COVID-19. Some clones are missing from TCRdb's copy, which holds only in-frame ones; the method was immunoSEQ multiplex PCR. This sample yields 100,000 to 130,000 clones, of which roughly 84% are seen a single time; about 4.2% belongs to the top ten. Sequenced material: peripheral blood. The receptors were sampled from a human donor in a cohort sampled during active COVID-19. CDR3s include the opening cysteine and the closing phenylalanine or tryptophan. The D gene is left open where the match is weak. Clone sizes are given selectively: once, few, many, or a class where the clone is expanded.

V,D,size,J,DNA,CDR3
TRBV7-8,.,.,TRBJ2-1,TGTGCCAGCAGCTTAGAACCGGGAGCGTCCTACAATGAGCAGTTCTTC,CASSLEPGASYNEQFF
TRBV5-1,.,.,TRBJ2-3,TGCGCCAGCAGCTTTTCAGGGGAAGGCACAGATACGCAGTATTTT,CASSFSGEGTDTQYF
TRBV9,.,.,TRBJ1-1,TGTGCCAGCAGCGTAGTGGAAAAGGGGCCTTGGGGCACTGAAGCTTTCTTT,CASSVVEKGPWGTEAFF
TRBV6-4,.,.,TRBJ1-6,TGTGCCAGCAGTGCCCAGACCGGAACGGGGCCCCTCCACTTT,CASSAQTGTGPLHF
TRBV11-2,TRBD2,.,TRBJ2-1,TGTGCCAGCAGCTTAGCATCTAGCGGGAGCTACAATGAGCAGTTCTTC,CASSLASSGSYNEQFF
TRBV5-1,.,.,TRBJ2-1,TGCGCCAGCGACCCGGGGAGGAGCTCCTACAATGAGCAGTTCTTC,CASDPGRSSYNEQFF
TRBV7-3,.,.,TRBJ1-1,TGTGCCAGCAGCCCGGGGACTTATGCGCACACTGAAGCTTTCTTT,CASSPGTYAHTEAFF
TRBV18,.,.,TRBJ1-1,TGTGCCAGCTCACCACCGTTCGGGGGGAACACTGAAGCTTTCTTT,CASSPPFGGNTEAFF
TRBV7-2,TRBD1,.,TRBJ2-3,TGTGCCAGCAGCCCCGGACAGGGCACAGATACGCAGTATTTT,CASSPGQGTDTQYF
TRBV12-3/TRBV12-4,.,.,TRBJ1-1,TGTGCCAGTCAACTGCCGGGAAGACTTGAAGCTTTCTTT,CASQLPGRLEAFF
TRBV12-3/TRBV12-4,.,.,TRBJ2-7,TGTGCCAGCAATTCGGGTAGCGGTGAGCAGTACTTC,CASNSGSGEQYF
TRBV5-8,.,.,TRBJ1-2,TGTGCCAGCAGCTCTCTCGGAGGCTATGGCTACACCTTC,CASSSLGGYGYTF
TRBV7-9,.,.,TRBJ1-5,TGTGCCAGCAGCTTAGGCGGGGGGAATCAGCCCCAGCATTTT,CASSLGGGNQPQHF
TRBV7-9,TRBD2,few,TRBJ2-2,TGTGCCAGCAGCTTCCAGACTAGCGGGCCCACCGGGGAGCTGTTTTTT,CASSFQTSGPTGELFF
TRBV5-1,TRBD2,.,TRBJ2-2,TGCGCCAGCAGCTCAGCAGCGGGAGGGATGACCGGGGAGCTGTTTTTT,CASSSAAGGMTGELFF
TRBV7-2,.,.,TRBJ1-6,TGTGCCAGCAGCTTAGTAGCCAGGGGCAACTCACCCCTCCACTTT,CASSLVARGNSPLHF
TRBV5-4,.,few,TRBJ2-1,TGTGCCAGCAGCCTCGAGGCCTCCTACAATGAGCAGTTCTTC,CASSLEASYNEQFF
TRBV4-1,TRBD1,.,TRBJ1-5,TGCGCCAGCAGCCAAGAAGGGACAGGGCTTTATAGCAATCAGCCCCAGCATTTT,CASSQEGTGLYSNQPQHF
TRBV7-2,.,.,TRBJ2-3,TGTGCCAGCAGCAGACAGGTGACCACAGATACGCAGTATTTT,CASSRQVTTDTQYF
TRBV13,TRBD2,.,TRBJ2-3,TGTGCCAGCACCAGACTAGCGGGAGTAGGTACGCAGTATTTT,CASTRLAGVGTQYF
TRBV7-2,.,few,TRBJ1-5,TGTGCCAGCAGCTTAATGGAGGGAGGGGTTCAGCCCCAGCATTTT,CASSLMEGGVQPQHF
TRBV29-1,.,.,TRBJ1-5,TGCAGCGTTGGAGGGAATAGCAATCAGCCCCAGCATTTT,CSVGGNSNQPQHF
TRBV30,.,.,TRBJ2-7,TGTGCCTGGAGGGTCCAGGGGTGGGAGCAGTACTTC,CAWRVQGWEQYF
TRBV27,TRBD2,.,TRBJ2-1,TGTGCCAGCACCCCTTGGGGACTACCTTACAATGAGCAGTTCTTC,CASTPWGLPYNEQFF
TRBV7-2,TRBD1,once,TRBJ1-2,TGTGCCAGCAGTTATCAGGGGGCTGGCTACACCTTC,CASSYQGAGYTF
TRBV7-3,.,.,TRBJ2-1,TGTGCCAGCAGCCTGACAGCCACGGGCGATGAGCAGTTCTTC,CASSLTATGDEQFF
TRBV7-3,.,.,TRBJ1-1,TGTGCCAGCAGCCCCTCTGCTACCATTCTCACTGAAGCTTTCTTT,CASSPSATILTEAFF
TRBV4-1,.,.,TRBJ1-2,TGCGCCAGCAGCCATAACTCCGGGACACAGTTAGTCTATGGCTACACCTTC,CASSHNSGTQLVYGYTF
TRBV3-1/TRBV3-2,TRBD2,.,TRBJ2-3,TGTGCCAGCAGCCAAGACCTAGCGGGAGGCACAGATACGCAGTATTTT,CASSQDLAGGTDTQYF
TRBV6-6,.,many,TRBJ1-1,TGTGCCAGCAGTTCCCAGGTCCTGAACACTGAAGCTTTCTTT,CASSSQVLNTEAFF
TRBV27,.,.,TRBJ1-3,TGTGCCAGCAGTTCGAGGGCTGGAAACACCATATATTTT,CASSSRAGNTIYF
TRBV6-1,TRBD2,.,TRBJ2-1,TGTGCCAGCAGTGAACAGGCTAGCGGGAGACTAATGTACAATGAGCAGTTCTTC,CASSEQASGRLMYNEQFF
TRBV6-6,TRBD1,.,TRBJ2-2,TGTGCCAGCAGACAGGTGGGACAGGGCAACACCGGGGAGCTGTTTTTT,CASRQVGQGNTGELFF
TRBV7-8,.,.,TRBJ2-7,TGTGCCAGCAGCTTAGTAGGAGGATACGAGCAGTACTTC,CASSLVGGYEQYF
TRBV12-3/TRBV12-4,.,few,TRBJ1-2,TGTGCCAGCAGTTTGAACGGCTATGGCTACACCTTC,CASSLNGYGYTF
TRBV7-2,TRBD2,.,TRBJ2-3,TGTGCCAGCAGCTTATTAGGAGCGGGAGTAGGAGATACGCAGTATTTT,CASSLLGAGVGDTQYF
TRBV6-2/TRBV6-3,.,.,TRBJ1-2,TGTGCCAGCAGTTACTCGGGGGGGCAGATCGGCGGCTACACCTTC,CASSYSGGQIGGYTF
TRBV14,TRBD2,.,TRBJ2-5,TGTGCCAGCAGCCAAGATCTGCGGGGGGCCCTAGAGACCCAGTACTTC,CASSQDLRGALETQYF
TRBV27,.,.,TRBJ1-4,TGTGCCAGCAGTTTAACGGGGATGAGGGAATCAACTAATGAAAAACTGTTTTTT,CASSLTGMRESTNEKLFF
TRBV4-1,.,.,TRBJ1-2,TGCGCCAGCAGCCAAGCGAACCGACCGGACAGAAGTAATGGCTACACCTTC,CASSQANRPDRSNGYTF
TRBV18,TRBD1,.,TRBJ1-4,TGTGCCAGCTCAACCGGACAGGATAATGAAAAACTGTTTTTT,CASSTGQDNEKLFF
TRBV11-2,.,.,TRBJ2-1,TGTGCCAGCAGCTTAGGGGGCAGGAGCTCCTACAATGAGCAGTTCTTC,CASSLGGRSSYNEQFF
TRBV6-4,.,.,TRBJ1-1,TGTGCCAGCAGTGACATAGACGGAGCTGAAGCTTTCTTT,CASSDIDGAEAFF
TRBV14,TRBD1,.,TRBJ2-7,TGTGCCAGCAGCCAGGGGACAGGGGGGTTCTCCGAGCAGTACTTC,CASSQGTGGFSEQYF
TRBV5-6,.,.,TRBJ1-1,TGTGCCAGCAGCTCGGGATTTAACACTGAAGCTTTCTTT,CASSSGFNTEAFF
TRBV3-1/TRBV3-2,.,once,TRBJ2-1,TGTGCCAGCAGCCAAGACGGTGCGAGCGGGGAGCAGTTCTTC,CASSQDGASGEQFF
TRBV28,TRBD1,.,TRBJ2-7,TGTGCCACCACGACAGGGACAGGGGGCTTCGAGCAGTACTTC,CATTTGTGGFEQYF
TRBV2,.,.,TRBJ2-6,TGTGCCAGCAAGAGTAGCTCTGGGGCCAACGTCCTGACTTTC,CASKSSSGANVLTF
TRBV29-1,.,few,TRBJ2-3,TGCAGCGTCGCCGAGGATACGCAGTATTTT,CSVAEDTQYF
TRBV28,TRBD1,few,TRBJ2-3,TGTGCCAGCAGTTCCATTGGGACAGGGGCCGCAGATACGCAGTATTTT,CASSSIGTGAADTQYF
TRBV3-1/TRBV3-2,TRBD1,few,TRBJ1-1,TGTGCCAGCAGCCCAGGGACAGGGACCCACACTGAAGCTTTCTTT,CASSPGTGTHTEAFF
TRBV5-4,TRBD2,.,TRBJ2-7,TGTGCCAGCAGCTCTCCGAGCGGGAGCGACGAGCAGTACTTC,CASSSPSGSDEQYF
TRBV5-4,.,.,TRBJ2-2,TGTGCCAGCACCACTCCGGGACTCCAGAACACCGGGGAGCTGTTTTTT,CASTTPGLQNTGELFF
TRBV7-8,.,.,TRBJ1-2,TGTGCCAGCAGCTTAGGACATGATATCGGTGGCTACACCTTC,CASSLGHDIGGYTF